The rows below give T cell receptor beta chains drawn from one sample of a study of cytomegalovirus exposure and HLA in healthy donors. Sequencing was performed with immunoSEQ multiplex PCR; in TCRdb, only in-frame clones are kept and a portion is missing. Of approximately 160,000 clones in the sample, about 71% were seen once. Specimen: PBMCs. These receptors were taken from a woman in her thirties or forties in good health and CMV-seropositive. CDR3s leave out the opening cysteine and the closing phenylalanine or tryptophan.

V	J	CDR3
TRBV6-1	TRBJ1-1	ASSRGGGEAF
TRBV19	TRBJ1-2	ASNPRDRGDYYGYP
TRBV7-2	TRBJ2-1	ASSPGTSGYNEQF
TRBV28	TRBJ1-2	ASSPPGLHYGYT
TRBV5-4	TRBJ1-1	ASSLVMNTEAF
TRBV10-3	TRBJ2-3	AIKGDRDTDTQY
TRBV6-1	TRBJ2-1	ASTALLAHNEQF
TRBV5-1	TRBJ1-3	ASSSDSSGNTIY
TRBV2	TRBJ1-4	ATGSLVPNEKLF
TRBV28	TRBJ2-7	ASSCPQEGIYEQY
TRBV6-5	TRBJ1-3	ASSYGTDENTIY
TRBV25-1	TRBJ1-1	ASSDVRGGGTEAF
TRBV5-1	TRBJ2-3	ASSGGSGGAGVDTQY
TRBV19	TRBJ1-5	ASSWDRESNQPQH
TRBV7-2	TRBJ2-7	ASSLRRGAEQY
TRBV7-9	TRBJ2-5	ASSFPSGEETQY
TRBV28	TRBJ2-1	ASSYGGLDEQF
TRBV4-3	TRBJ1-2	ASSQDQAGVYGYT
TRBV5-6	TRBJ1-2	ASRSENYGYT
TRBV4-3	TRBJ2-3	ASSQGAGGTDTQY
TRBV27	TRBJ1-2	ASSLYAGESGYT
TRBV5-5	TRBJ1-3	ASSLDRDGGNTIY
TRBV9	TRBJ2-6	ASSVETTRAAGANVLT
TRBV7-3	TRBJ2-3	ASSLLGTGRDTQY
TRBV4-1	TRBJ1-1	ASSLVGTGGTEAF
TRBV6-5	TRBJ2-4	ASSYTGQNIQY
TRBV28	TRBJ2-7	ASSRQGFYEQY
TRBV7-3	TRBJ2-3	ASSPGLAVTDTQY
TRBV2	TRBJ1-5	ASRTGRNSNQPQH
TRBV7-2	TRBJ2-1	ASSLDGGPLGEQF
TRBV4-2	TRBJ2-7	ASSQEAVQSSYEQY
TRBV19	TRBJ2-7	ASSVEQSSGITYEQY